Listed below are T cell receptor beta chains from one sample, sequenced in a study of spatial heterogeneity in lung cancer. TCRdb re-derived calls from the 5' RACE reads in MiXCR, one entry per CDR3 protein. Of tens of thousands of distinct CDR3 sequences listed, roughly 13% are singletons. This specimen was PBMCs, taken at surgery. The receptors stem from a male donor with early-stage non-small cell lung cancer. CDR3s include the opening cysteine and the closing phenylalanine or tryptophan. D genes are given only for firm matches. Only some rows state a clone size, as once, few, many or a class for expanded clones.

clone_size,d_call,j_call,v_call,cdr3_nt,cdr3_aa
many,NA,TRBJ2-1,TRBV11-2,TGTGCCAGCAGCTTATTTAACGTCGAGCAGTTCTTC,CASSLFNVEQFF
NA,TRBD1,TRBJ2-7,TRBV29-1,TGCAGCGCGGGACAGGGGTTCTACGAGCAGTACTTC,CSAGQGFYEQYF
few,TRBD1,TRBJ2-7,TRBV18,TGTGCCAGCTCACCATTGACAGGGGAAGCTCAGTACTTC,CASSPLTGEAQYF
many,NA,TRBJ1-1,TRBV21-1,TGTGCCAGCAGCAAAGGAGGCGGAGACGTGAACACTGAAGCTTTCTTT,CASSKGGGDVNTEAFF
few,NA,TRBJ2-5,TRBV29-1,TGCAGCGCTGGTGGGCACGCAGAGACCCAGTACTTC,CSAGGHAETQYF
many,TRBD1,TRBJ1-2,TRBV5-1,TGCGCCAGCAGCTTCTCGGGACAGGGGATGGCTGGCTACACCTTC,CASSFSGQGMAGYTF
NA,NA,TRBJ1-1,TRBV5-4,TGTGCCAGCAGCCTAAGCGGACAGATGAACACTGAAGCTTTCTTT,CASSLSGQMNTEAFF
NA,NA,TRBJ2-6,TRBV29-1,TGCAGCGTCGCTAGGGCGGGCAGTAGGGCCTCTGGGGCCAACGTCCTGACTTTC,CSVARAGSRASGANVLTF
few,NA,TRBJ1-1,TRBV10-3,TGTGCCATCAGTGAGCTAAGCCCCAGGAACACTGAAGCTTTCTTT,CAISELSPRNTEAFF
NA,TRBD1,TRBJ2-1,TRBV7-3,TGTGCCAGCAGCTTAGAGGGGGCGAGCTCCTACAATGAGCAGTTCTTC,CASSLEGASSYNEQFF
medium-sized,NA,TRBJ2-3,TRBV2,TGTGCCAGCAGTGAAGCCGTACAGGGTTCGCAGTATTTT,CASSEAVQGSQYF
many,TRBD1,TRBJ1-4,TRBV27,TGTGCCAGCAGCCCAAGTCCCGGGACAGGGCCAGGGAAAAAACTGTTTTTT,CASSPSPGTGPGKKLFF
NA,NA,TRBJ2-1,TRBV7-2,TGTGCCAGCAGCCCGGGGGCCAGCTACAATGAGCAGTTCTTC,CASSPGASYNEQFF
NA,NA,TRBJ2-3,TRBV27,TGTGCCAGCAGTTTCCAGCGGAGCACAGATACGCAGTATTTT,CASSFQRSTDTQYF
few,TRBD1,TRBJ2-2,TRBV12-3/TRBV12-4,TGTGCCAGCAGACGGACAGGATCGAACACCGGGGAGCTGTTTTTT,CASRRTGSNTGELFF
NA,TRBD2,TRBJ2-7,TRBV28,TGTGCCAGCAGTTCTAGCGGGAGCAGCGACGAGCAGTACTTC,CASSSSGSSDEQYF
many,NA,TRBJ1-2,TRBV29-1,TGCAGCTCTGGTTCAGGCTCCTATGGCTACACCTTC,CSSGSGSYGYTF
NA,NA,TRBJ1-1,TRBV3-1,TGTGCCAGCAGCCAAAGGACCAATGAAGCTTTCTTT,CASSQRTNEAFF
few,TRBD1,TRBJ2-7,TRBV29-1,TGCAGCGTCACGACAGGGGCCGGCGAGCAGTACTTC,CSVTTGAGEQYF
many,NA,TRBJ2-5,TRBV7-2,TGTGCCAGCAGCTTATCCGGGTACCAAGAGACCCAGTACTTC,CASSLSGYQETQYF
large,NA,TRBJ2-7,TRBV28,TGTGCCAGCAGTATCACAAGGGACATCCAAGACGCCTACGAGCAGTACTTC,CASSITRDIQDAYEQYF
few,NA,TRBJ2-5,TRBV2,TGTGCCAGCAGTGAAACCCCAAGTCTAGAGACCCAGTACTTC,CASSETPSLETQYF
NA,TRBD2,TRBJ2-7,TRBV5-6,TGTGCCAGCAGCTTGTATAGCGGGTACTACGAGCAGTACTTC,CASSLYSGYYEQYF
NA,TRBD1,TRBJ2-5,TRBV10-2,TGCGCCAGCAGTGAGTACAGGGGGCGAGAGACCCAGTACTTC,CASSEYRGRETQYF
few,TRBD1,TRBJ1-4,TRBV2,TGTGCCAGCAGCCTCGACAGGGAAGAAAAACTGTTTTTT,CASSLDREEKLFF
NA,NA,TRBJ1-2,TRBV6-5,TGTGCCAGCAGAACAGGGTACTATGGCTACACCTTC,CASRTGYYGYTF
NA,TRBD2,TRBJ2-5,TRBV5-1,TGCGCCAGCAGCGGCAGCAGTCGGCGGGGGGGATTAGAGACCCAGTACTTC,CASSGSSRRGGLETQYF
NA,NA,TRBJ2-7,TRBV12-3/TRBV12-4,TGTGCCAGCAGTCCTACGAGACCCTTCCATTCGGTCGAGCAGTACTTC,CASSPTRPFHSVEQYF
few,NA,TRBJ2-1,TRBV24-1,TGTGCCACCAGTGACCCGGTTGAGGGTTACAATGAGCAGTTCTTC,CATSDPVEGYNEQFF
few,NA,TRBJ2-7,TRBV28,TGTGCCAGCAGCTCTAGCCGGGGTTTCACCTACGAGCAGTACTTC,CASSSSRGFTYEQYF
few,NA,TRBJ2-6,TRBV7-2,TGTGCCAGCAGCTTAGGGGTCTCTGGGGCCAACGTCCTGACTTTC,CASSLGVSGANVLTF
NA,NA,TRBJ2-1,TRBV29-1,TGCAGCGCGGGCGGTAGCTCCTACAATGAGCAGTTCTTC,CSAGGSSYNEQFF
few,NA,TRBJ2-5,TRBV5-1,TGCGCCAGCACCTTTGGACAGACCCAAGAGACCCAGTACTTC,CASTFGQTQETQYF
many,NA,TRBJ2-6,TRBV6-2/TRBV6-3,TGTGCCAGCACTCCGGGGACGGGGACAGGGGCCAACGTCCTGACTTTC,CASTPGTGTGANVLTF
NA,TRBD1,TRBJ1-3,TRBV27,TGTGCCAGCAGGAAGACAGGGGCGCTCTCTGGAAACACCATATATTTT,CASRKTGALSGNTIYF
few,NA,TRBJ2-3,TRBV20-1,TGCAGTGCTCCCCATTCCGGGACCTACACAGATACGCAGTATTTT,CSAPHSGTYTDTQYF
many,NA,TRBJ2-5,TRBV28,TGTGCCAGCAGTTTACTCCAAGAGACCCAGTACTTC,CASSLLQETQYF
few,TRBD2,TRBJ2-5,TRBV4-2,TGTGCCAGCAGCCAAGAAAGAGCGGGAGGTACCGGTTTGGTGACCCAGTACTTC,CASSQERAGGTGLVTQYF
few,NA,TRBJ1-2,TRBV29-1,TGCAGCGTTGAAGATCTTCAGTCCCGCTATGGCTACACCTTC,CSVEDLQSRYGYTF
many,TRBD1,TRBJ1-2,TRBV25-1,TGTGCCAGCAGTGTAACAGGGGATCACTATGGCTACACCTTC,CASSVTGDHYGYTF
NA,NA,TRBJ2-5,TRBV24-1,TGTGCCACCAGTGAACGGGACACCATCCAAGAGACCCAGTACTTC,CATSERDTIQETQYF
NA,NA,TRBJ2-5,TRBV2,TGTGCCAGTAATATTAGACCCCGAGAGACCCAGTACTTC,CASNIRPRETQYF
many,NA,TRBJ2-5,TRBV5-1,TGCGCCAGCAGCTTGTTCGGGGAGAAGACCCAGTACTTC,CASSLFGEKTQYF
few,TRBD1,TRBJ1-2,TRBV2,TGTGCCAGCAGAGAGACAGGGGTCTCCTATGGCTACACCTTC,CASRETGVSYGYTF